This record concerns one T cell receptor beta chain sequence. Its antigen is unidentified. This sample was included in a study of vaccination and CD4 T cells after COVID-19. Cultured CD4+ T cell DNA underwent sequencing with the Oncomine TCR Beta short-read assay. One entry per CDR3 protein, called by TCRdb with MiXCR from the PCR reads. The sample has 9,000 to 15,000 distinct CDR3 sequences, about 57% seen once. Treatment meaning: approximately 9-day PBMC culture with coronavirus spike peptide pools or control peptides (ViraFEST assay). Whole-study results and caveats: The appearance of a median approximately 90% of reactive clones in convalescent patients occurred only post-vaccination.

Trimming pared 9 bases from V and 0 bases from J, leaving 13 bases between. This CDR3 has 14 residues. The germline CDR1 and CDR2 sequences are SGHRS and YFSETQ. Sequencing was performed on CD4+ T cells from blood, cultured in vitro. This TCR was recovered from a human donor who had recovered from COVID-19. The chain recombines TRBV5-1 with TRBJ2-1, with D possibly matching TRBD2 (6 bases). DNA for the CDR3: TGCGCCACCTCGGAGGGCAGCTCCTACAATGAGCAGTTCTTC. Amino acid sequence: CATSEGSSYNEQFF. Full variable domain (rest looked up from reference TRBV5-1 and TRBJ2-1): KAGVTQTPRYLIKTRGQQVTLSCSPISGHRSVSWYQQTPGQGLQFLFEYFSETQRNKGNFPGRFSGRQFSNSRSEMNVSTLELGDSALYLCATSEGSSYNEQFFGPGTRLTVL.